Each of the 9 T cell receptor beta chains below was sequenced from the same sample in a study of shared clonotypes between healthy human individuals. Assay: immunoSEQ multiplex PCR; the TCRdb copy retains only in-frame clones and omits some. This sample has about half a million clones, with over 60% found just once. Sequencing was carried out using PBMCs. These TCRs come from a woman in her thirties or forties in good health. Some clones in this sample may be carry-over from other donors' samples.

This clone was seen once. J is TRBJ2-2 and V is TRBV5-1; 7 bases align to TRBD1. In germline, CDR1 is SGHRS, CDR2 YFSETQ. The CDR3 has 16 residues. V was pared by 4 bases and J by 2 bases, with 8 bases of the junction left unmatched. The CDR3 nucleotides are TGCGCCAGCAGCAGGGACAGCGTAAAAAACACCGGGGAGCTGTTTTTT. Translation gives CASSRDSVKNTGELFF.

Worth noting for this clone: This may come from a read error, since a much larger clone is one base off. The chain joins TRBV6-1 to TRBJ1-6; D is unclear. This CDR3 has 14 amino acids. The germline V gene encodes CDR1 MNHNS and CDR2 SASEGT. For the CDR3, the DNA is TGTGCCAGCAGTGAAGTCAGCATTAATCCACCCCTCCACTTT. Translation gives CASSEVSINPPLHF.

This clone has a single count. The gene calls are TRBV11-2 and TRBJ2-7; TRBD2 aligns across 11 bases. CDR3 size: 14 residues. Germline V gene lookup returns CDR1 SGHAT and CDR2 FQNNGV. Germline trimming cut 8 bases from V and 1 base from J; bases unmatched to any gene: 4. The CDR3 spells CASYSGRDSYEQYF. The CDR3 DNA sequence: TGTGCCAGCTATAGCGGGAGGGATTCCTACGAGCAGTACTTC. Filled out from reference TRBV11-2 and TRBJ2-7, the complete variable domain reads EAGVAQSPRYKIIEKRQSVAFWCNPISGHATLYWYQQILGQGPKLLIQFQNNGVVDDSQLPKDRFSAERLKGVDSTLKIQPAKLEDSAVYLCASYSGRDSYEQYFGPGTRLTVT.

The rearrangement uses TRBV7-2 and TRBJ2-2; D is uncertain. CDR1 and CDR2 from the germline V gene are SGHTA and FQGNSA. This CDR3 spans 17 amino acids. Trimming removed 1 base at V and 0 bases at J, with 12 bases between. The CDR3 region is CASSLGSGIANTGELFF. For the CDR3, the DNA is TGTGCCAGCAGCTTAGGGTCAGGCATAGCGAACACCGGGGAGCTGTTTTTT.

The V call is TRBV5-1, the J call TRBJ2-7; TRBD1 matches at 7 bases. J gave up 4 bases and V 3 bases, and 7 bases lay outside the gene matches. The CDR3 loop spans 14 amino acids. Germline-derived CDR1 and CDR2 are SGHRS and YFSETQ. The CDR3 nucleotides are TGCGCCAGCAGCTCGGACAGGCTACAGTACGAGCAGTACTTC. Translated, it gives CASSSDRLQYEQYF. Full variable domain (missing parts from reference TRBV5-1 and TRBJ2-7): KAGVTQTPRYLIKTRGQQVTLSCSPISGHRSVSWYQQTPGQGLQFLFEYFSETQRNKGNFPGRFSGRQFSNSRSEMNVSTLELGDSALYLCASSSDRLQYEQYFGPGTRLTVT.

The CDR3 region is CASSTRTSETGDTQYF. The DNA of the CDR3 is TGTGCCAGCAGCACAAGGACTAGCGAGACGGGGGATACGCAGTATTTT. This chain connects TRBV5-4 to TRBJ2-3; 9 positions match TRBD2. CDR1 and CDR2 from the germline V gene are SGHNT and YYREEE (reference sequence). Trimming cost V 4 bases and J 6 bases; bases outside gene matches: 12. The CDR3 sequence is 16 residues long.

As regards this clone: A junction boundary mismatches the germline segment, possibly from a read error. J is TRBJ2-2 and V is TRBV7-7; D not certain. The CDR3 contains 13 residues. Germline-derived CDR1 and CDR2 are SSHAT and FNYEAQ (reference sequence). Written as DNA, the CDR3 is TGTGCTAGCAGCTTAGACCGTACCGGGGAGCTGTTTTTT. This codes for CASSLDRTGELFF.

The genes are TRBV7-8 and TRBJ2-2; TRBD2 matches 14 bases. With V trimmed by 5 bases and J by 5 bases, 7 bases remained unmatched. Germline CDR1 reads SGHVS; CDR2 reads FQNEAQ. The CDR3 loop spans 17 amino acids. CDR3 region: CASSQGLAGVSTGELFF. DNA of the CDR3: TGTGCCAGCAGCCAGGGACTAGCGGGAGTATCAACCGGGGAGCTGTTTTTT.

The gene calls are TRBV6-5 and TRBJ1-2; 7 nucleotides match TRBD1. CDR1 is MNHEY and CDR2 is SVGAGI in the germline V gene. This CDR3 contains 13 residues. The V segment lost 4 bases and the J segment 2 bases; nucleotides outside the gene matches: 1. The CDR3, as DNA: TGTGCCAGCAGTTCGACAGGGAACTATGGCTACACCTTC. This encodes CASSSTGNYGYTF.